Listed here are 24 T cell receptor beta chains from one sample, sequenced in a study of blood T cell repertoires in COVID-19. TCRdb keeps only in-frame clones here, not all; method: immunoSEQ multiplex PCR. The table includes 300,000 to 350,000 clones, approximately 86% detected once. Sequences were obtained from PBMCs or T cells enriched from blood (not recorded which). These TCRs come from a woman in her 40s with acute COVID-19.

CDR3 amino acids: CASRPDRNNQPQHF. For the CDR3, the DNA is TGTGCCAGCAGGCCCGACAGGAACAATCAGCCCCAGCATTTT. The J gene is TRBJ1-5, the V gene TRBV2, with TRBD1 as a possible D gene (6 bases). Trimming took 6 bases from V and 3 from J, leaving 12 bases between them. The V gene's germline CDR1 is SNHLY and CDR2 FYNNEI. The CDR3 totals 14 residues.

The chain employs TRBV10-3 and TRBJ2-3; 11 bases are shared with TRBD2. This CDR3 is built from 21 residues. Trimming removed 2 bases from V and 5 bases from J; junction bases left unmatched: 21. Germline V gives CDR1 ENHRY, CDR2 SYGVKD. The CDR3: CAISEGGFWMTSGKDLDTQYF. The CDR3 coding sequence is TGTGCCATCAGTGAGGGGGGTTTTTGGATGACTAGCGGGAAAGATCTAGATACGCAGTATTTT.

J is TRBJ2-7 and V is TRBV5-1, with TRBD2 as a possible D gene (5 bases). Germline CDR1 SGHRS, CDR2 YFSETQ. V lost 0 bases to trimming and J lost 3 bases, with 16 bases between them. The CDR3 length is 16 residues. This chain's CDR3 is CASSLVYRTLDYEQYF. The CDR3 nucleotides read TGCGCCAGCAGCTTGGTGTATAGGACTCTAGACTACGAGCAGTACTTC.

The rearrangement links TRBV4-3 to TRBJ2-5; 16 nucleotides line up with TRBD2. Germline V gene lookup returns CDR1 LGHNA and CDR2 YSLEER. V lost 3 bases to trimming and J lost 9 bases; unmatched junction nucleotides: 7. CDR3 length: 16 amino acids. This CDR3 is CASSQGLAGGKWAQYF. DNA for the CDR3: TGCGCCAGCAGCCAGGGACTAGCGGGAGGGAAATGGGCCCAGTACTTC.

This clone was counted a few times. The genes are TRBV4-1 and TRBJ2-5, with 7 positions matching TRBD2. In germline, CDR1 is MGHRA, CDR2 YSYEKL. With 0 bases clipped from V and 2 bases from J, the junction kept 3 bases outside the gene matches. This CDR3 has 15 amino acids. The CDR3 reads CASSQDPGLQETQYF. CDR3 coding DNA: TGCGCCAGCAGCCAAGATCCGGGACTACAAGAGACCCAGTACTTC.

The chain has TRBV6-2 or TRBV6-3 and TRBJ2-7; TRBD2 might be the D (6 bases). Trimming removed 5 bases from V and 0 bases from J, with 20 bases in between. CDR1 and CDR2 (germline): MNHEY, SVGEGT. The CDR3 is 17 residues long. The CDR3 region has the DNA TGTGCCAGCAGTACACCTTCCGGGACTCTCCTCTCCTACGAGCAGTACTTC. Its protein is CASSTPSGTLLSYEQYF.

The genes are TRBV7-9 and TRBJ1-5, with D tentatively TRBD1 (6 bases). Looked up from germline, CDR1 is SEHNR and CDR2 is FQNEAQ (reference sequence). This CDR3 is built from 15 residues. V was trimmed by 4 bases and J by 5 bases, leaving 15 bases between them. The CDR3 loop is CASSSLDSSHQPQHF. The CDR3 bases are TGTGCCAGCAGCTCACTGGACAGCTCTCATCAGCCCCAGCATTTT.

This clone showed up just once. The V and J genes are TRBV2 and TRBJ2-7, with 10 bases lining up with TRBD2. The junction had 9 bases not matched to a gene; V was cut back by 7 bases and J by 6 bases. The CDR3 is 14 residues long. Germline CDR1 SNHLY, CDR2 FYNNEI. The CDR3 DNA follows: TGTGCCAGCACTAGCGGGAGTATAAGCGGCGAGCAGTACTTC. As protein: CASTSGSISGEQYF. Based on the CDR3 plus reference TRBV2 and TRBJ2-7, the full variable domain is EPEVTQTPSHQVTQMGQEVILRCVPISNHLYFYWYRQILGQKVEFLVSFYNNEISEKSEIFDDQFSVERPDGSNFTLKIRSTKLEDSAMYFCASTSGSISGEQYFGPGTRLTVT.

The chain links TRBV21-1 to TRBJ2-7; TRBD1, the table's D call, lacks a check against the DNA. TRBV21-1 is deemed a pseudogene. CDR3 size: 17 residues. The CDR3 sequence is CASSTSPYGTGTNEQYF. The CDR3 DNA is TGTGCCAGCAGCACATCTCCTTATGGGACAGGGACAAACGAGCAGTACTTC.

The DNA of the CDR3 is TGTGCCAGCAGTTTCGCCGGGACAGGGACCACTGAAGCTTTCTTT. This translates into CASSFAGTGTTEAFF. V and J are TRBV28 and TRBJ1-1; 9 bases are a match to TRBD1. The CDR3 runs to 15 residues. Germline lookup yields CDR1 MDHEN and CDR2 SYDVKM. Trimming cost V 3 bases and J 4 bases; bases outside gene matches: 6.

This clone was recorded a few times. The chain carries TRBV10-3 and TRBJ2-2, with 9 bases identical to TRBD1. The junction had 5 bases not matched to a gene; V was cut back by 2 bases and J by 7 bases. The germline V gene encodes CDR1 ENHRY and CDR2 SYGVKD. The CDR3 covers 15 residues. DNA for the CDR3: TGTGCCATCAGTGAGCCGGACAGGGGTGGCGGGGAGCTGTTTTTT. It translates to CAISEPDRGGGELFF.

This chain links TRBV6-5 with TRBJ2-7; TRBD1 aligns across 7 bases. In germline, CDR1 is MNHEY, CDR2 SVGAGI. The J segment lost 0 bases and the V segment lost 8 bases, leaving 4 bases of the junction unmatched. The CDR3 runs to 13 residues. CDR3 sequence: CASGRGNSYEQYF. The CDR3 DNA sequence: TGTGCCAGCGGCAGGGGGAACTCCTACGAGCAGTACTTC.

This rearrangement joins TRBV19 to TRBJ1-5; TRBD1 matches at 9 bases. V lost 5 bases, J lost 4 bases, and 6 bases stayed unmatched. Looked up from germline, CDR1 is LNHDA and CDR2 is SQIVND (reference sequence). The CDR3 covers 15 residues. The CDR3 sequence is CASSATGGRNQPQHF. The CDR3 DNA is TGTGCCAGTAGTGCTACAGGGGGCAGGAATCAGCCCCAGCATTTT.

In DNA, the CDR3 is TGTGCCAGTAGTATGGGACAGATGAACACCGGGGAGCTGTTTTTT. This encodes CASSMGQMNTGELFF. The chain has TRBV19 and TRBJ2-2; the match to TRBD1 covers 7 bases. From germline, CDR1 is LNHDA and CDR2 SQIVND (reference sequence). The CDR3 consists of 15 residues. V shed 3 bases and J 1 base; nucleotides not matched to a gene: 2.

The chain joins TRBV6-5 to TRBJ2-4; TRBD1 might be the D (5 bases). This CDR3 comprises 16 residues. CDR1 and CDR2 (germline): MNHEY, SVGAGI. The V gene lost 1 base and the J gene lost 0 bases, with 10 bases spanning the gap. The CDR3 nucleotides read TGTGCCAGCAGTTACTTAGGGGTTTCAGCCAAAAACATTCAGTACTTC. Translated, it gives CASSYLGVSAKNIQYF.

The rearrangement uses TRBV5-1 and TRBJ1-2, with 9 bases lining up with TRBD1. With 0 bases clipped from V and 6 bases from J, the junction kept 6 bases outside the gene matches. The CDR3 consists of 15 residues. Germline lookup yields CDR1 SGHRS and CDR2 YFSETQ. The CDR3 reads CASSLDMTGGNGYTF. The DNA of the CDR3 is TGCGCCAGCAGCTTGGACATGACAGGGGGAAATGGCTACACCTTC.

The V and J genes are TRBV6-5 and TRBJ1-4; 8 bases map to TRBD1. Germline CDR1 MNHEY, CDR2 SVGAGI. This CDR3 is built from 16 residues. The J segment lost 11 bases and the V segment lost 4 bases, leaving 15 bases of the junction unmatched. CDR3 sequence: CASSSTTGGHRGKLFF. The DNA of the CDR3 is TGTGCCAGCAGTTCAACCACAGGGGGACATCGAGGGAAACTGTTTTTT.

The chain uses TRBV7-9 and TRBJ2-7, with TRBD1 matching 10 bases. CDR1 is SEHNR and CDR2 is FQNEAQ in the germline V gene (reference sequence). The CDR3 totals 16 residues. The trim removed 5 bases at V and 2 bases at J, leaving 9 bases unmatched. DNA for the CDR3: TGTGCCAGCAGCCGTCGACAGGGGGCAGGTCCCTACGAGCAGTACTTC. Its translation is CASSRRQGAGPYEQYF.

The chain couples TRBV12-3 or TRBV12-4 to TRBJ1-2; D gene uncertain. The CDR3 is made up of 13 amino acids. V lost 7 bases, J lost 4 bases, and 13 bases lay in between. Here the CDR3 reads CASTPSQAYGYTF. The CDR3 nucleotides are TGTGCCAGCACCCCCAGTCAGGCCTATGGCTACACCTTC.

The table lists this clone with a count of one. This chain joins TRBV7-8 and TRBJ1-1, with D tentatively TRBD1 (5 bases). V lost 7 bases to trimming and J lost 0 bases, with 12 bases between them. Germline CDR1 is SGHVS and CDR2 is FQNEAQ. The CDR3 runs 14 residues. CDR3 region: CASTPRVLNTEAFF. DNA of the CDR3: TGTGCCAGCACCCCCAGGGTTTTGAACACTGAAGCTTTCTTT.

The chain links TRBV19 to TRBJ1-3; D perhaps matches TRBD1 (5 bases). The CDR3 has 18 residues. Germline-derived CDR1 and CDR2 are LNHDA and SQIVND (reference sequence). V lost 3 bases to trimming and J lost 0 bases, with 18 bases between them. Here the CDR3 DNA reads TGTGCCAGTAGTATGGGGGGAATGAAGGGATACTCTGGAAACACCATATATTTT. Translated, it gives CASSMGGMKGYSGNTIYF.

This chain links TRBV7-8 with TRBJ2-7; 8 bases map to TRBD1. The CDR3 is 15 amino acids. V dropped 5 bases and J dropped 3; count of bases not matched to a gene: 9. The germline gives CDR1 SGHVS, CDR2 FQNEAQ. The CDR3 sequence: CASSARSGTGYEQYF. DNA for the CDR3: TGTGCCAGCAGCGCTAGGTCCGGGACAGGCTACGAGCAGTACTTC.

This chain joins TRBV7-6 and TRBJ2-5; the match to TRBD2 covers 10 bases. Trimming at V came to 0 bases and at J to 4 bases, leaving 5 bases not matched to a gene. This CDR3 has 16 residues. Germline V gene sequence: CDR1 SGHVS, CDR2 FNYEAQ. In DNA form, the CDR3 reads TGTGCCAGCAGCTTAGCGTTAGCGGGAGGTCCAGAGACCCAGTACTTC. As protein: CASSLALAGGPETQYF.

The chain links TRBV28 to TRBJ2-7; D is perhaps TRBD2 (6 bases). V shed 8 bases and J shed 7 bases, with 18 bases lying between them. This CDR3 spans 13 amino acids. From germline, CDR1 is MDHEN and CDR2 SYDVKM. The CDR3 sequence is CASGGDPWREQYF. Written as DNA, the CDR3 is TGTGCCAGCGGAGGGGATCCCTGGCGGGAGCAGTACTTC.